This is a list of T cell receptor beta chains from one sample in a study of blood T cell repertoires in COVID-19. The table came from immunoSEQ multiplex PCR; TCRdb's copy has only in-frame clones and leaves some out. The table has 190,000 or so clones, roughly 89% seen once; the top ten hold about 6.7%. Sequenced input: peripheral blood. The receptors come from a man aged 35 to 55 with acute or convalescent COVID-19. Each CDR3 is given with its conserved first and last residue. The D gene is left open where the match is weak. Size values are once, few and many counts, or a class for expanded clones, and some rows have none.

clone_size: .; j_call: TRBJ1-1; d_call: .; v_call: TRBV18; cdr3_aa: CASSPSGGTEAFF; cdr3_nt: TGTGCCAGCTCACCTTCGGGGGGCACTGAAGCTTTCTTT
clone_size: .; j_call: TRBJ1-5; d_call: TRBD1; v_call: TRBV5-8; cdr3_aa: CASSLALGQWHPNQPQHF; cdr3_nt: TGTGCCAGCAGCTTGGCCTTGGGACAGTGGCACCCCAATCAGCCCCAGCATTTT
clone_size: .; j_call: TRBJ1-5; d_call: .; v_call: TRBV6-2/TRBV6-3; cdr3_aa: CASSSAPRGSNQPQHF; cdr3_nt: TGTGCCAGCAGTAGTGCCCCCCGGGGGAGCAATCAGCCCCAGCATTTT
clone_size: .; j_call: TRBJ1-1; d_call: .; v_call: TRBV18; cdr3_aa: CASSPPVGQPKEAFF; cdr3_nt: TGTGCCAGCTCACCACCGGTAGGACAGCCAAAGGAAGCTTTCTTT
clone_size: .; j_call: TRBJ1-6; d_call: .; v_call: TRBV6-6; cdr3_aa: CASSYGGRVESPLHF; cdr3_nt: TGTGCCAGCAGTTACGGTGGCAGGGTGGAATCACCCCTCCACTTT
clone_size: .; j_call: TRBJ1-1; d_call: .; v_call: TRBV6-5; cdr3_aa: CASFYRPQNTEAFF; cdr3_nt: TGTGCCAGCTTCTATCGCCCCCAAAACACTGAAGCTTTCTTT
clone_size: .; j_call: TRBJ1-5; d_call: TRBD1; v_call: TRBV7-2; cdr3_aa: CASSLDTGQGSNQPQHF; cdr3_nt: TGTGCCAGCAGCTTAGATACGGGACAGGGGAGCAATCAGCCCCAGCATTTT
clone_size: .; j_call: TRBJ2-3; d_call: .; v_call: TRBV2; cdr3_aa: CASSEAGGADTQYF; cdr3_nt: TGTGCCAGCAGTGAAGCTGGCGGGGCGGATACGCAGTATTTT
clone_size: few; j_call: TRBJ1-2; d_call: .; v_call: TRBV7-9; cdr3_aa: CASSLQTGPGGRYTF; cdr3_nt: TGTGCCAGCAGCTTACAAACCGGGCCGGGGGGCCGCTACACCTTC
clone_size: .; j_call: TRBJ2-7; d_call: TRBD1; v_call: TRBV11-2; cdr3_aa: CASSPQDRDLDEQYF; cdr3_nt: TGTGCCAGCAGTCCCCAGGACAGGGATCTAGACGAGCAGTACTTC
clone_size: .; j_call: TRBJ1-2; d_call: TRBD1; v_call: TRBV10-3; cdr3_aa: CAISGQGDYGYTF; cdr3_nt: TGTGCCATCAGTGGGCAGGGGGACTATGGCTACACCTTC
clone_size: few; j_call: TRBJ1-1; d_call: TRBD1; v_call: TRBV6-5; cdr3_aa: CASSFQQGGNTEAFF; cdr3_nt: TGTGCCAGCAGTTTCCAACAGGGGGGGAACACTGAAGCTTTCTTT
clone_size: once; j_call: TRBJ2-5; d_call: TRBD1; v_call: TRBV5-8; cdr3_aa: CASSPGQSPETQYF; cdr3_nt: TGTGCCAGCAGCCCGGGACAGTCCCCCGAGACCCAGTACTTC
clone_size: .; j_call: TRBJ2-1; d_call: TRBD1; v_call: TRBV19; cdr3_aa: CASSSGTGIFGEQFF; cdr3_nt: TGTGCCAGTAGTTCCGGGACAGGGATCTTCGGGGAGCAGTTCTTC
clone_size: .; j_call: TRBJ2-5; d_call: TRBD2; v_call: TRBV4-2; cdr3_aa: CASSPGLAGGNQETQYF; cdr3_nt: TGTGCCAGCAGCCCTGGACTAGCGGGGGGGAACCAAGAGACCCAGTACTTC
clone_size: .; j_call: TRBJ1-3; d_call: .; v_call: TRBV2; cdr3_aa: CASSVAVSSGNTIYF; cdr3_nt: TGTGCCAGCAGTGTAGCGGTTAGCTCTGGAAACACCATATATTTT
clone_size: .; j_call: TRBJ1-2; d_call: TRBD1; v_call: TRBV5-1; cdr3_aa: CASSRLQGNYGYTF; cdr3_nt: TGCGCCAGCAGCAGATTACAGGGGAACTATGGCTACACCTTC
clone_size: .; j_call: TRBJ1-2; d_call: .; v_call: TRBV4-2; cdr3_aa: CASSQGTLPGYTF; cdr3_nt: TGTGCCAGCAGCCAAGGGACACTCCCAGGCTACACCTTC
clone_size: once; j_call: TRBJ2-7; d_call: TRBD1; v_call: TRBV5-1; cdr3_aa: CASSLDSGGAYEQYF; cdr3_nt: TGCGCCAGCAGCTTGGATTCAGGGGGCGCGTATGAGCAGTACTTC
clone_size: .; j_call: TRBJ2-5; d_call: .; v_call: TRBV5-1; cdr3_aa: CASNQIAPLQETQYF; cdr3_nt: TGCGCCAGCAATCAGATAGCGCCCTTACAAGAGACCCAGTACTTC